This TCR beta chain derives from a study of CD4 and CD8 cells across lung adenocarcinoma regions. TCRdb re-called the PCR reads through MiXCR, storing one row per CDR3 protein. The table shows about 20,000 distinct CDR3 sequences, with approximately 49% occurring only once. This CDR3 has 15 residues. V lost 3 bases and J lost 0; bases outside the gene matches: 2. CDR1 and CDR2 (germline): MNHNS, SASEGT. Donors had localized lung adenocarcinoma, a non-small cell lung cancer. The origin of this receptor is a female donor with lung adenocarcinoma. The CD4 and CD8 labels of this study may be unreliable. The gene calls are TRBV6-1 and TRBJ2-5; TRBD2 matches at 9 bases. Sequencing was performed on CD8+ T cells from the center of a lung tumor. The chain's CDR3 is CASSEVAGDQETQYF. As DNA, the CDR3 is TGTGCCAGCAGTGAGGTAGCGGGGGACCAAGAGACCCAGTACTTC.